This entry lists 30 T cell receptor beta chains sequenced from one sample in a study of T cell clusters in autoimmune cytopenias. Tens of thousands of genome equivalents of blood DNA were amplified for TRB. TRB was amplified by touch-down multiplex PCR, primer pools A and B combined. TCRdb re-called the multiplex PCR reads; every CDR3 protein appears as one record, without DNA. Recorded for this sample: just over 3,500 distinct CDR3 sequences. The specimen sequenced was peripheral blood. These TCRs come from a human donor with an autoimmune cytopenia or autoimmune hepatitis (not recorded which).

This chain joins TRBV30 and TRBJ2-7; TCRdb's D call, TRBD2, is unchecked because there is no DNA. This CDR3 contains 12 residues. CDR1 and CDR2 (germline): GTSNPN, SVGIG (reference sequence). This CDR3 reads CAWIRAGVEQYF.

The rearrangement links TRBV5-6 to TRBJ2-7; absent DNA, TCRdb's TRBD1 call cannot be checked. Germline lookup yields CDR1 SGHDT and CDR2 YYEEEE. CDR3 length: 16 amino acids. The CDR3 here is CASSNPTTGHIYEQYF.

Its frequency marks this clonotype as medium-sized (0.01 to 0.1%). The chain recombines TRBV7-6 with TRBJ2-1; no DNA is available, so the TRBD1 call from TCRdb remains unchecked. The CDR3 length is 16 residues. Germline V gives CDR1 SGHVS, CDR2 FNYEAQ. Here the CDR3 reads CASGSFGGSSYNEQFF.

This CDR3 is CASSLRAGVGGYTF. The chain employs TRBV5-4 and TRBJ1-2; there is no DNA to check the TCRdb D call of TRBD1. CDR1 is SGHNT, CDR2 YYREEE, per germline (reference sequence). CDR3 length: 14 residues. Full variable domain (outside the CDR3, taken from reference TRBV5-4 and TRBJ1-2): ETGVTQSPTHLIKTRGQQVTLRCSSQSGHNTVSWYQQALGQGPQFIFQYYREEENGRGNFPPRFSGLQFPNYSSELNVNALELDDSALYLCASSLRAGVGGYTFGSGTRLTVV.

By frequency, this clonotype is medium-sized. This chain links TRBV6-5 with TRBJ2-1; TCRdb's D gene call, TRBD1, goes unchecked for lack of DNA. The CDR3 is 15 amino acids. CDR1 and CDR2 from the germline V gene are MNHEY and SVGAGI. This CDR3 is CASTPPGTAYNEQFF.

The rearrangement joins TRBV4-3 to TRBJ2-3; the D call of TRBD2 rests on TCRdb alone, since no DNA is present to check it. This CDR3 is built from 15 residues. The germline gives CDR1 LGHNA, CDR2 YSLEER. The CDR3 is CASSQGRLSTDTQYF.

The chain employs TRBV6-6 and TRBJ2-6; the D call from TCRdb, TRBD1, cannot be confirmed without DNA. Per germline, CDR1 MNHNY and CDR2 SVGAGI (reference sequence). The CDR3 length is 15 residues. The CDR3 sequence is CATRGARSGANVLTF.

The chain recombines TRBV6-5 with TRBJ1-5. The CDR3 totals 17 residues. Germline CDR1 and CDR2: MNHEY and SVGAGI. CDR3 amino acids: CASSLIWEISSNQPQHF.

The CDR3 is CASSSSGGANEQFF. V gene TRBV6-4 combines with J gene TRBJ2-1; absent DNA, TCRdb's TRBD2 call cannot be checked. The germline gives CDR1 MRHNA, CDR2 SNTAGT. This CDR3 is 14 amino acids long.

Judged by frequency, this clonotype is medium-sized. The CDR3 here is CASRSDRDSYNEQFF. The chain is built from TRBV19 and TRBJ2-1; TCRdb indicates TRBD1, and absent DNA this call remains unverified. Germline CDR1 is LNHDA and CDR2 is SQIVND (reference sequence). The CDR3 loop spans 15 amino acids.

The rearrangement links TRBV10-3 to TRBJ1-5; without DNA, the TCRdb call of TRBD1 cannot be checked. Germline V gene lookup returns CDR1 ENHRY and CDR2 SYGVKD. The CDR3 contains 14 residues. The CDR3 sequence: CAISIGQGNQPQHF.

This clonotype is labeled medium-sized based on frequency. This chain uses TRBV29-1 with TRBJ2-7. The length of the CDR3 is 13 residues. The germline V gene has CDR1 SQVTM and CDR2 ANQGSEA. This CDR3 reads CSVDGADPYEQYF.

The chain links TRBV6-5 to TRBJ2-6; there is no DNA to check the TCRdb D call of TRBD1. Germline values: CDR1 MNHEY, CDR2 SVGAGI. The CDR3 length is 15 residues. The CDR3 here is CAISGANSGANVLTF.

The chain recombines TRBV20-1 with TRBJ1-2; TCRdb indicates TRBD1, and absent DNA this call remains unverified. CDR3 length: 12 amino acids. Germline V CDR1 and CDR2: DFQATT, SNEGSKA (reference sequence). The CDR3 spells CSAPDSFYGYTF.

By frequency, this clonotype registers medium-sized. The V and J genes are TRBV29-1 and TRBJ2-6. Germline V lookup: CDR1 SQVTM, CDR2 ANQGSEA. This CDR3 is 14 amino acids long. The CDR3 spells CSVKGVSGANVLTF.

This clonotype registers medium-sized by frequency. The CDR3 spells CAWRLSGGVTEAFF. The genes are TRBV30 and TRBJ1-1. This CDR3 has 14 residues. Germline CDR1 GTSNPN, CDR2 SVGIG (reference sequence).

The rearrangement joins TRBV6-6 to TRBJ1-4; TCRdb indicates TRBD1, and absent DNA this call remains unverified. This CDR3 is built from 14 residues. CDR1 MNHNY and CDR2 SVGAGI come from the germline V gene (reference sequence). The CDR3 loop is CASSYSAGNEKLFF.

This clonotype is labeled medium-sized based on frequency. The CDR3 is CASRPRSGGATDTQYF. This sequence joins TRBV6-5 and TRBJ2-3; TCRdb's D call of TRBD2 is untestable without DNA. Germline-derived CDR1 and CDR2 are MNHEY and SVGAGI. This CDR3 is built from 16 residues.

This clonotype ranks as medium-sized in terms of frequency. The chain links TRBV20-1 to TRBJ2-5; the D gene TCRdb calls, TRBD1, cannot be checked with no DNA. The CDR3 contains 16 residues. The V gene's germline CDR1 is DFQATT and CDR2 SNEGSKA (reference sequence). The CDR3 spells CSARVPGQGYRETQYF.

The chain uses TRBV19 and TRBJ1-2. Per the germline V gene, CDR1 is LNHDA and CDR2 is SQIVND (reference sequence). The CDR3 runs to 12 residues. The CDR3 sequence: CASTGGEGGYTF.

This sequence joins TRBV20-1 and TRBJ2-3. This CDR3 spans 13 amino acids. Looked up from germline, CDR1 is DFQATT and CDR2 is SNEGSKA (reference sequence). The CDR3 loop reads CSARDDWTDTQYF.

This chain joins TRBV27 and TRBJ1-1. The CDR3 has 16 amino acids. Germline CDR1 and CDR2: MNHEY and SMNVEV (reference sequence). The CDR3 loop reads CASREQGTRVTREAFF.

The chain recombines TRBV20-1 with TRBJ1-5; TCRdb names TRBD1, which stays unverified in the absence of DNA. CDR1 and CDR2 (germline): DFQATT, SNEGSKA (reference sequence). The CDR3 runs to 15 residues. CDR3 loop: CSATRTRGTNQPQHF.

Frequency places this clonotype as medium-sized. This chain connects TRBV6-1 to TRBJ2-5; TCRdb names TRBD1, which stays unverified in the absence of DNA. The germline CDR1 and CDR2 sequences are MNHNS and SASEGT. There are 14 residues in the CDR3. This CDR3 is CASSAQGFQETQYF.

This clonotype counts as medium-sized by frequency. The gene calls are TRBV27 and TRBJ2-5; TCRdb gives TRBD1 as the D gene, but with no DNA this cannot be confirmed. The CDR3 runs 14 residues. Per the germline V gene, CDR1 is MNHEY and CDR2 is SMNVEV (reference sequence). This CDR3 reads CASSPGTAKETQYF.

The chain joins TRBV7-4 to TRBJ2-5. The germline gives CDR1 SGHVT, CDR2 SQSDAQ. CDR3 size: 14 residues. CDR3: CASSIQGIQETQYF.

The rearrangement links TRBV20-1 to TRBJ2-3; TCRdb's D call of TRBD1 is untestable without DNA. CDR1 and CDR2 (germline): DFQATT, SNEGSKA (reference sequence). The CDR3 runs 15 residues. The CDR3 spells CSARGPGTGTDTQYF.

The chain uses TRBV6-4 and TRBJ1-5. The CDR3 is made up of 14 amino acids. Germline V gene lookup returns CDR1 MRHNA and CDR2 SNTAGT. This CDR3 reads CASSDRVGGQPRHF.

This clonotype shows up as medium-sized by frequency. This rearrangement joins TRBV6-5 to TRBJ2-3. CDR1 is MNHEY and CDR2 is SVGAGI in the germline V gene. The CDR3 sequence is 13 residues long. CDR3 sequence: CASRRASTDTQYF.

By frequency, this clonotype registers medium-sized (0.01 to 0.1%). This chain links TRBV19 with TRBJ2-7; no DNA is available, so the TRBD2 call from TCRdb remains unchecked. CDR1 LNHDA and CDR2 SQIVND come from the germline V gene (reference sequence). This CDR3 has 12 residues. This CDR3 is CASSPGANEQYF.